These 29 T cell receptor beta chains originate from one sample sequenced in a study of post-analysis software for immune sequencing data. The study's findings and limits: Controls had lower frequencies than patients of a handful of TRBV segments, which included TRBV5-6, TRBV5-1 and TRBV20-1.

The library was made from cDNA and included unique molecular identifiers. From the PCR reads, TCRdb called clonotypes with MiXCR, one entry per CDR3 protein. The data show approximately 630,000 distinct CDR3 sequences, with roughly three fifths seen just once and approximately 11% held by the top ten. No antigen has been identified for these receptors. What was sequenced was blood. All receptors come from a girl aged 2-10 years with multiple sclerosis.

The rearrangement uses TRBV7-2 and TRBJ1-1; perhaps TRBD1 as D (6 bases). This CDR3 region has 15 residues. Germline V gene sequence: CDR1 SGHTA, CDR2 FQGNSA. Trimming took off 4 bases at V and 1 base at J, with 13 bases between the two ends. CDR3 sequence reads: CASSSVQQGNTEAFF. In DNA form, the CDR3 reads TGTGCCAGCAGCTCCGTACAACAGGGGAACACTGAAGCTTTCTTT.

This clonotype is a singleton in its sample. The chain recombines TRBV6-6 with TRBJ1-1; D possibly corresponds to TRBD1 (5 bases). The CDR3 totals 15 residues. The V gene's germline CDR1 is MNHNY and CDR2 SVGAGI (reference sequence). Trimming removed 6 bases from V and 0 bases from J, with 14 bases in between. The CDR3 region has the DNA TGTGCCAGCAGACCCAGACAGAATTTGAACACTGAAGCTTTCTTT. Its translation is CASRPRQNLNTEAFF.

This clonotype was seen a single time. The rearrangement links TRBV5-6 to TRBJ2-5; D not certain. Germline V CDR1 and CDR2: SGHDT, YYEEEE. V was pared by 1 base and J by 4 bases, with 14 bases between. The length of the CDR3 is 15 residues. CDR3 DNA: TGTGCCAGCAGCTTGAAATTAGTTCGGCGAGAGACCCAGTACTTC. Translated, it gives CASSLKLVRRETQYF.

The chain employs TRBV6-5 and TRBJ1-2; TRBD1 aligns across 10 bases. Unmatched junction bases numbered 9, after V lost 0 bases and J lost 2 bases. The CDR3 extends over 18 amino acids. CDR1 and CDR2 (germline): MNHEY, SVGAGI. CDR3 DNA: TGTGCCAGCAGTTACTCGAGTTCCGGACAGGGGGGGAACTATGGCTACACCTTC. Its protein is CASSYSSSGQGGNYGYTF.

The chain has TRBV6-1 and TRBJ2-1, with D possibly matching TRBD2 (6 bases). Trimming removed 7 bases at V and 10 bases at J, with 11 bases between. The CDR3 is 11 amino acids. Germline V gene lookup returns CDR1 MNHNS and CDR2 SASEGT. CDR3 nucleotides: TGTGCCAGCACAAGGGACTCCGAGCAGTTCTTC. Translating it yields CASTRDSEQFF.

The chain uses TRBV29-1 and TRBJ2-1, with 9 bases fitting TRBD1. Germline V gene lookup returns CDR1 SQVTM and CDR2 ANQGSEA. The CDR3 sequence is 11 residues long. CDR3 loop: CCTRTGDEQFF. As DNA, the CDR3 is TGCTGCACCCGGACAGGGGATGAGCAGTTCTTC.

This clonotype was detected a few times. J is TRBJ2-1 and V is TRBV6-2 or TRBV6-3, with D possibly TRBD2 on 5 matching bases. Trimming took 10 bases from V and 12 from J, leaving 19 bases between them. CDR1 is MNHEY and CDR2 is SVGEGT in the germline V gene. CDR3 length: 12 amino acids. CDR3 sequence: CATHPHGNRQFF. For the CDR3, the DNA is TGTGCCACCCACCCTCACGGGAATAGGCAGTTCTTC.

This clonotype was seen a handful of times. The gene calls are TRBV9 and TRBJ1-2, with D possibly being TRBD1 (5 bases). Trimming took off 2 bases at V and 8 bases at J, with 16 bases between the two ends. The CDR3 contains 14 residues. Per the germline V gene, CDR1 is SGDLS and CDR2 is YYNGEE. Here the CDR3 reads CASSVDAGLMGYTF. In nucleotides, the CDR3 is TGTGCCAGCAGCGTCGACGCGGGACTAATGGGCTACACCTTC.

This rearrangement joins TRBV6-1 to TRBJ1-5, with a possible D match to TRBD1 (5 bases). The CDR3 contains 15 residues. Germline CDR1 reads MNHNS; CDR2 reads SASEGT. With 2 bases removed from V and 0 bases from J, the gap between germline ends came to 8 bases. The CDR3 here is CASSELRDSNQPQHF. The CDR3 DNA follows: TGTGCCAGCAGTGAACTCAGGGATAGCAATCAGCCCCAGCATTTT.

A few counts support this clonotype. The chain employs TRBV29-1 and TRBJ1-1; D is perhaps TRBD1 (5 bases). Deletions cut 7 bases from V and 3 bases from J, with 15 bases between. From germline, CDR1 is SQVTM and CDR2 ANQGSEA. The CDR3 sequence is 13 residues long. In DNA, the CDR3 is TGCAGCGGCGCGGGGGGATGGGACACTGAAGCTTTCTTT. This encodes CSGAGGWDTEAFF.

The chain uses TRBV27 and TRBJ2-7; TRBD2 matches at 13 bases. V gave up 3 bases and J gave up 2 bases; unmatched junction bases: 4. CDR1 is MNHEY, CDR2 SMNVEV, per germline (reference sequence). This CDR3 spans 16 amino acids. For the CDR3, the DNA is TGTGCCAGCAGTTTTTCCGGGACTAGCGGGACCTACGAGCAGTACTTC. This gives the protein CASSFSGTSGTYEQYF.

This clonotype was counted between two and nine times. The chain combines TRBV20-1 with TRBJ2-7; 10 bases line up with TRBD2. J gave up 0 bases and V 2 bases, and 4 bases lay outside the gene matches. This CDR3 spans 15 amino acids. Germline V gives CDR1 DFQATT, CDR2 SNEGSKA (reference sequence). The DNA of the CDR3 is TGCAGTGCTAGATCGGGGACTAGCGTCTCCTACGAGCAGTACTTC. It specifies CSARSGTSVSYEQYF.

The V gene is TRBV6-2 or TRBV6-3, the J gene TRBJ2-1, with 7 bases matching TRBD1. The CDR3 length is 16 residues. V was clipped by 5 bases and J by 2 bases; unmatched bases: 9. Germline V lookup: CDR1 MNHEY, CDR2 SVGEGT. The CDR3, as DNA: TGTGCCAGCAGTCTCGGCCGGGACAGAGCCTACAATGAGCAGTTCTTC. Its translation: CASSLGRDRAYNEQFF.

The rearrangement joins TRBV5-1 to TRBJ2-2, with no clear D. CDR3 length: 14 amino acids. The germline CDR1 and CDR2 sequences are SGHRS and YFSETQ. The ends were cut back, 3 bases at V and 8 bases at J, with 14 bases in the middle. The CDR3 reads CASSSEGPVGELFF. The CDR3 DNA is TGCGCCAGCAGCTCGGAAGGGCCGGTTGGGGAGCTGTTTTTT.

The chain couples TRBV20-1 to TRBJ2-1; 8 nucleotides agree with TRBD2. V lost 1 base to trimming and J lost 1 base; unmatched junction nucleotides: 12. CDR1 is DFQATT, CDR2 SNEGSKA, per germline (reference sequence). This CDR3 spans 18 amino acids. The CDR3 DNA is TGCAGTGCTAGAGGGGTAGGAGGGCGGGGGGAATCCTACAATGAGCAGTTCTTC. Encoded protein: CSARGVGGRGESYNEQFF.

V usage is TRBV20-1 and J usage is TRBJ1-2; no clear D. Trimming cost V 3 bases and J 1 base, with 6 bases left between them. Germline CDR1 is DFQATT and CDR2 is SNEGSKA (reference sequence). This CDR3 is 12 amino acids long. CDR3 amino acids: CSASQYNYGYTF. The CDR3 nucleotides are TGCAGTGCTAGTCAGTATAACTATGGCTACACCTTC.

The rearrangement uses TRBV5-1 and TRBJ2-7; D might be TRBD1 (5 bases). Germline CDR1 reads SGHRS; CDR2 reads YFSETQ. Trimming shortened V by 1 base and J by 5 bases, and 13 bases separated the two germline ends. The CDR3 runs 14 residues. This CDR3 is CASSLSPGMHEQYF. The CDR3, as DNA: TGCGCCAGCAGCTTGAGTCCAGGGATGCACGAGCAGTACTTC.

This clonotype was observed a few times. The chain joins TRBV3-1 to TRBJ1-2; a weak D match, TRBD1 (6 bases). Trimming removed 3 bases at V and 6 bases at J, with 14 bases between. In germline, CDR1 is LGHDT, CDR2 YNNKEL (reference sequence). This CDR3 is built from 14 residues. The chain's CDR3 is CASSQRGNQDGYTF. In DNA form, the CDR3 reads TGTGCCAGCAGCCAGAGGGGGAACCAGGATGGCTACACCTTC.

V and J are TRBV29-1 and TRBJ2-1; D call uncertain. The V end was cut by 6 bases, the J end by 2 bases, with 8 bases between. In germline, CDR1 is SQVTM, CDR2 ANQGSEA. The CDR3 has 12 residues. In nucleotides, the CDR3 is TGCAGCGTCCGGGTCCCCTACAATGAGCAGTTCTTC. Encoded protein: CSVRVPYNEQFF.

This chain connects TRBV28 to TRBJ2-1, with D tentatively TRBD2 (5 bases). The germline V gene encodes CDR1 MDHEN and CDR2 SYDVKM. Trimming took off 4 bases at V and 3 bases at J, with 10 bases between the two ends. CDR3 length: 14 amino acids. The DNA for the CDR3 is TGTGCCAGCAGTTATAGACTAAACTACAATGAGCAGTTCTTC. This sequence encodes CASSYRLNYNEQFF.

The rearrangement links TRBV20-1 to TRBJ2-5; 10 bases are a match to TRBD2. The CDR3 runs 14 residues. CDR1 and CDR2 from the germline V gene are DFQATT and SNEGSKA (reference sequence). J gave up 4 bases and V 7 bases, and 9 bases lay outside the gene matches. CDR3 protein: CSGSAGGGGETQYF. For the CDR3, the DNA is TGCAGTGGATCAGCGGGAGGGGGAGGAGAGACCCAGTACTTC.

The chain combines TRBV5-1 with TRBJ2-6; D not resolved. V gave up 4 bases and J gave up 1 base, with 9 bases separating them. Per the germline V gene, CDR1 is SGHRS and CDR2 is YFSETQ. The CDR3 runs 15 residues. The DNA of the CDR3 is TGCGCCAGCAGCCCGGCGGTTTCTGGGGCCAACGTCCTGACTTTC. Its translation: CASSPAVSGANVLTF.

Turning to this clonotype: A read error is likely, as this CDR3 ends without the conserved phenylalanine or tryptophan. The chain combines TRBV20-1 with TRBJ2-3, with D uncertain. CDR3 length equals 13 residues. Trimming shortened V by 3 bases and J by 2 bases, and 9 bases separated the two germline ends. Per germline, CDR1 DFQATT and CDR2 SNEGSKA (reference sequence). The CDR3 DNA reads as TGCAGTGCTAGTTCCCATAACACAGATACGCAGTATGTT. Translation gives CSASSHNTDTQYV.

This clonotype turned up a few times. This chain uses TRBV12-3 or TRBV12-4 with TRBJ2-1, with 8 bases matching TRBD2. V was clipped by 4 bases and J by 9 bases; unmatched bases: 2. This CDR3 comprises 12 residues. CDR3 bases: TGTGCCAGCAGTTCGGGGGGGGCTGAGCAGTTCTTC. Translation: CASSSGGAEQFF.

This clonotype was observed a few times. J is TRBJ2-3 and V is TRBV7-2; D is unresolved. Germline V gene data show CDR1 as SGHTA and CDR2 as FQGNSA. V lost 1 base and J 2 bases, leaving 7 bases between the germline ends. The CDR3 has 14 residues. Here the CDR3 reads CASSLVVDTDTQYF. The CDR3 bases are TGTGCCAGCAGCTTAGTGGTGGACACAGATACGCAGTATTTT. Filled out from reference TRBV7-2 and TRBJ2-3, the complete variable domain reads GAGVSQSPSNKVTEKGKDVELRCDPISGHTALYWYRQSLGQGLEFLIYFQGNSAPDKSGLPSDRFSAERTGGSVSTLTIQRTQQEDSAVYLCASSLVVDTDTQYFGPGTRLTVL.

CDR3 region: CASSRGQVEQYF. CDR3 DNA sequence: TGCGCCAGCAGCAGGGGGCAGGTAGAGCAGTACTTC. The chain has TRBV5-1 and TRBJ2-7; 7 positions match TRBD1. Per germline, CDR1 SGHRS and CDR2 YFSETQ. V lost 4 bases and J lost 7; bases outside the gene matches: 5. This CDR3 is built from 12 residues.

The V and J genes are TRBV29-1 and TRBJ2-3, with D perhaps matching TRBD2 (5 bases). Trimming shortened V by 4 bases and J by 2 bases, and 22 bases separated the two germline ends. The CDR3 extends over 17 amino acids. CDR1 and CDR2 from the germline V gene are SQVTM and ANQGSEA. CDR3 nucleotide sequence: TGCAGCGTTGTATCTCAACTGGACTCGTTAATCACAGATACGCAGTATTTT. As protein: CSVVSQLDSLITDTQYF.

This clonotype was observed a handful of times. The chain carries TRBV5-8 and TRBJ2-1; D uncertain. Germline lookup yields CDR1 SGHTS and CDR2 YDEGEE. V gave up 3 bases and J gave up 9 bases, with 13 bases separating them. This CDR3 has 13 amino acids. The chain's CDR3 is CASSWRGAGEQFF. CDR3 nucleotides: TGTGCCAGCAGCTGGCGCGGCGCCGGTGAGCAGTTCTTC. Full variable domain (rest looked up from reference TRBV5-8 and TRBJ2-1): EAGVTQSPTHLIKTRGQQATLRCSPISGHTSVYWYQQALGLGLQFLLWYDEGEERNRGNFPPRFSGRQFPNYSSELNVNALELEDSALYLCASSWRGAGEQFFGPGTRLTVL.

The V and J genes are TRBV12-3 or TRBV12-4 and TRBJ1-2; a possible D gene is TRBD1 (6 bases). V was trimmed by 2 bases and J by 2 bases, leaving 12 bases between them. The CDR3 loop spans 15 amino acids. The CDR3 DNA is TGTGCCAGCAGTTTAAACCAGGGGACGAACTATGGCTACACCTTC. Amino acid sequence: CASSLNQGTNYGYTF.